Listed here are 5 T cell receptor beta chains from one sample, sequenced in a study of PD-L1 blockade in urothelial cancer. Sample time point: pretreatment peripheral blood. The method was immunoSEQ multiplex PCR; TCRdb's version includes in-frame clones alone and lacks a portion of them. Of some 45,000 clones in the sample, nearly 90% were seen once. The specimen was PBMCs, collected around atezolizumab (anti-PD-L1) treatment. These receptors came from a donor over 35 with urothelial cancer.

The CDR3, as DNA: TGTGCCAGCTCACCACCCCGGGACAGAAACTCCTACGAGCAGTACTTC. It yields the protein CASSPPRDRNSYEQYF. The chain has TRBV18 and TRBJ2-7; 7 bases match TRBD1. The germline gives CDR1 KGHSH, CDR2 LQKENI. The CDR3 contains 16 residues. Losses at the gene ends were 0 bases for V and 0 bases for J; bases not matched to a gene: 5. Full variable domain (missing parts from reference TRBV18 and TRBJ2-7): NAGVMQNPRHLVRRRGQEARLRCSPMKGHSHVYWYRQLPEEGLKFMVYLQKENIIDESGMPKERFSAEFPKEGPSILRIQQVVRGDSAAYFCASSPPRDRNSYEQYFGPGTRLTVT.

The chain links TRBV2 to TRBJ2-2; TRBD2 matches at 10 bases. V was clipped by 8 bases and J by 3 bases; unmatched bases: 3. The length of the CDR3 is 14 residues. Germline V gene lookup returns CDR1 SNHLY and CDR2 FYNNEI. DNA of the CDR3: TGTGCCAGCGGAAGCGGGAGGGACACCGGGGAGCTGTTTTTT. Amino acids: CASGSGRDTGELFF.

V is TRBV7-9 and J is TRBJ2-1; 9 bases match TRBD1. Germline CDR1 and CDR2: SEHNR and FQNEAQ (reference sequence). The CDR3 is 17 amino acids. J was trimmed by 0 bases and V by 5 bases; bases with no gene match: 8. In DNA, the CDR3 is TGTGCCAGCAGCCCCGACAGGGGGAGTATCTCCTACAATGAGCAGTTCTTC. It translates to CASSPDRGSISYNEQFF.

The V and J genes are TRBV30 and TRBJ1-1, with a weak D call TRBD1 (5 bases). V lost 3 bases to trimming and J lost 1 base, with 9 bases between them. CDR1 is GTSNPN and CDR2 is SVGIG in the germline V gene (reference sequence). The CDR3 runs 13 residues. This CDR3 is CAWRWGGNTEAFF. In DNA form, the CDR3 reads TGTGCCTGGAGGTGGGGGGGGAACACTGAAGCTTTCTTT.

The V gene is TRBV6-5, the J gene TRBJ2-7; D may be TRBD2 (5 bases). Germline V gene data show CDR1 as MNHEY and CDR2 as SVGAGI. V dropped 3 bases and J dropped 2 bases, with 11 bases sitting between them. This CDR3 comprises 14 residues. The CDR3 spells CASSYLSGTYEQYF. The CDR3 nucleotides read TGTGCCAGCAGTTATCTCAGCGGCACCTACGAGCAGTACTTC.